This paragraph reports one TCR beta chain. Its antigen is still unknown. TCR beta VDJ combinations and CDR3 sequences were profiled from genomic DNA. TCRdb reprocessed the reads via MiXCR and lists one record per CDR3 protein. Altogether fewer than 150,000 distinct CDR3 sequences are present, around 50% being singletons, with the ten largest covering 2.5% to 3%. These data originate in a study of CD8+CD57+ T cells in acquired aplastic anemia. The germline gives CDR1 KGHDR, CDR2 SFDVKD. With V trimmed by 10 bases and J by 5 bases, 7 bases remained unmatched. This CDR3 comprises 13 residues. Study-wide findings and caveats: Between the patient and control groups, CD8+ Simpson's diversity did not differ significantly. There were over 25 CD8+ CDR3 sequences that occurred in both patients and controls.

The specimen sequenced was sorted CD4+, CD8+, or CD8+CD57+ T cells (not recorded which) from PBMCs. The receptor's source is a human donor in good health, serving as a control. The chain employs TRBV24-1 and TRBJ2-5; 9 bases are shared with TRBD2. In DNA form, the CDR3 reads TGTGCCACTGCGGTTAGCGGGGGTGAGACCCAGTACTTC. Protein: CATAVSGGETQYF.